The rows below give T cell receptor beta chains drawn from one sample of a study of Ad26.COV2.S vaccination and SARS-CoV-2 variants. Using immunoSEQ multiplex PCR, the repertoire was profiled, and TCRdb retains in-frame clones only, with some absent. The sample holds about 440,000 clones, less than 95% seen once. The specimen was peripheral blood, collected in a trial of Ad26.COV2.S vaccine versus placebo. The receptors were sampled from a person aged 18-60 years who received the Ad26.COV2.S COVID-19 vaccine or a placebo. The CDR3 runs from the conserved cysteine through the conserved F or W. Fields, in order: V gene, J gene, CDR3 protein.

TRBV9	TRBJ2-3	CASSLRGGTTDTQYF
TRBV15	TRBJ1-1	CATSRGVVTEAFF
TRBV12-3/TRBV12-4	TRBJ1-2	CASSGYGNYGYTF
TRBV24-1	TRBJ2-5	CATSDPLGLPETQYF
TRBV4-1	TRBJ2-5	CASSQGPAYQETQYF
TRBV11-3	TRBJ2-7	CASSFAGTEEAFEQYF
TRBV9	TRBJ2-1	CASSAPGTTLYNEQFF
TRBV9	TRBJ1-2	CASSVGRQHNYGYTF
TRBV7-9	TRBJ2-7	CASSLTSGVSYEQYF
TRBV4-1	TRBJ2-2	CASSQGLAGVTGELFF
TRBV10-2	TRBJ2-7	CASSGAVGYEQYF
TRBV4-1	TRBJ2-3	CASSQVPGGVGDTQYF
TRBV9	TRBJ2-5	CASSEGDRGRETQYF
TRBV27	TRBJ2-1	CASSLVRTSGYNEQFF
TRBV28	TRBJ1-2	CASSRLQGGGYGYTF
TRBV5-1	TRBJ1-5	CASSLEGSGNQPQHF
TRBV29-1	TRBJ2-1	CSVARLAGVGKDNEQFF
TRBV12-3/TRBV12-4	TRBJ2-3	CASSLTSSDTQYF
TRBV15	TRBJ2-7	CATSNRRDASSYEQYF
TRBV28	TRBJ2-7	CATRTSGSYGEQYF
TRBV27	TRBJ1-1	CASSLQGQDTEAFF
TRBV20-1	TRBJ2-2	CSASVPGRAGELFF
TRBV7-8	TRBJ2-3	CASSLAGGVTDTQYF
TRBV5-4	TRBJ1-4	CASSLNLNEKLFF
TRBV13	TRBJ2-3	CASSPITGSTDTQYF
TRBV5-1	TRBJ2-5	CASSPGTGVLETQYF
TRBV18	TRBJ1-3	CASSAGESNTIYF
TRBV19	TRBJ2-2	CASSTGDRGSPGELFF
TRBV28	TRBJ1-2	CASSPPRAVLDGYTF
TRBV7-9	TRBJ1-5	CASSQGTGKRHF
TRBV9	TRBJ1-3	CASSPHPLAGGWGNTIYF
TRBV4-3	TRBJ1-2	CASSQDVGTSDGYTF
TRBV7-2	TRBJ2-2	CASSLHNTGELFF
TRBV27	TRBJ2-7	CASSFSGTSGRYEQYF
TRBV6-2/TRBV6-3	TRBJ2-4	CASSSEAGVKNIQYF
TRBV28	TRBJ2-7	CATLLGPSYEQYF
TRBV19	TRBJ2-1	CASSIAGRAYNEQFF
TRBV19	TRBJ2-2	CASKSLPNTGELFF
TRBV5-1	TRBJ2-5	CASSPPSGSGGETQYF
TRBV18	TRBJ2-7	CASSPPGQGALEQYF
TRBV9	TRBJ2-2	CASSKSGLAGGELFF
TRBV14	TRBJ2-5	CASSQDLGQETQYF
TRBV27	TRBJ1-5	CASSPGPYQGQPQHF
TRBV6-2/TRBV6-3	TRBJ2-5	CASSFQGHIQETQYF
TRBV6-1	TRBJ1-5	CASSETRVPDQPQHF
TRBV19	TRBJ2-5	CASSISPWETQYF
TRBV9	TRBJ2-7	CASSEQGLGYEQYF
TRBV28	TRBJ1-1	CASSLLTGGAFF
TRBV11-2	TRBJ2-5	CASSSKTSGIRETQYF
TRBV18	TRBJ1-1	CASSPKTQTNTEAFF
TRBV28	TRBJ1-2	CASSNGQGDGYTF
TRBV9	TRBJ2-3	CASSLTTPDTQYF
TRBV5-1	TRBJ2-7	CASSLGTSGGRGIFEQYF
TRBV27	TRBJ2-1	CASSLGQPHLSYNEQFF
TRBV7-3	TRBJ1-2	CASSAQGNYGYTF